The entry below gives a single T cell receptor (beta chain) sequence along with its context. Antigen unknown. Germline V gene sequence: CDR1 SGHDN, CDR2 FVKESK. The CDR3 has 14 amino acids. Trimming took 6 bases from V and 2 from J, leaving 14 bases between them. PCR primers comprised 60 Vbeta and 13 Jbeta primers. Generated by immunoSEQ multiplex PCR, the TCRdb table keeps only in-frame clones and is missing some. The sample includes around 92,000 clones, more than 65% of them seen just once. This sample was taken from a study of cytomegalovirus exposure and HLA in healthy donors. Overall study context: Falling in the Caucasian-associated ancestry cluster were less than 85% of under 500 genotyped donors.

Overall study findings and caveats: CMV serostatus was the only immune exposure information that was available. Exclusion as indistinguishable affected some V segments, including TRBV6-2 and TRBV6-3. Later on, a genetic analysis was performed. It linked a missense variant in DCLRE1C with V- and J-gene trimming of TCR beta.

Source material: PBMCs. The origin of this receptor is a human donor in good health. V gene TRBV14 combines with J gene TRBJ2-7, with D tentatively TRBD1 (6 bases). CDR3: CASSRGGPTYEQYF. As DNA, the CDR3 is TGTGCCAGCAGTCGAGGGGGTCCCACCTACGAGCAGTACTTC.